This TCR beta chain was found in a study of technical replicates of blood from a handful of donors. Libraries were prepared by immunoSEQ multiplex PCR; TCRdb keeps only in-frame clonotypes and omits some of them. The profile shows tens of thousands of clones, over 85% of them singletons. Germline V gives CDR1 KGHSH, CDR2 LQKENI. V dropped 3 bases and J dropped 7 bases, with 12 bases sitting between them. This CDR3 spans 13 amino acids. The specimen was T cells isolated from PBMCs. The sequence was collected from a human donor in good health. The chain joins TRBV18 to TRBJ1-2; no firm D call. Here the CDR3 reads CASSPPGSGGYTF. As DNA, the CDR3 is TGTGCCAGCTCACCTCCAGGATCTGGTGGCTACACCTTC.